Listed below are T cell receptor beta chains from one sample, sequenced in a study of low-dose radiotherapy and immunotherapy resistance in tumors. MiXCR, applied by TCRdb to the reads, yields one record per CDR3 protein. The sample comprises more than 70,000 distinct CDR3 sequences, around 20% of which are singletons, and roughly 13% rests with the top ten. Here the sequenced sample was PBMCs, taken after low-dose radiotherapy plus immunotherapy. These receptors were collected from a female donor with ovarian cancer. Each CDR3 is given with its conserved first and last residue. A D gene is named only where the DNA matches it firmly. Clone size is given for some rows only: seen once, a few or many times, or a class if the clone is expanded.

clone size: many; V gene: TRBV7-2; J gene: TRBJ1-1; D gene: .; CDR3 protein: CASRWAGTANTEAFF; CDR3 DNA: TGTGCCAGCAGATGGGCCGGGACGGCGAACACTGAAGCTTTCTTT
clone size: many; V gene: TRBV29-1; J gene: TRBJ2-1; D gene: TRBD1; CDR3 protein: CSVGDREQFF; CDR3 DNA: TGCAGCGTTGGGGACAGAGAGCAGTTCTTC
clone size: many; V gene: TRBV29-1; J gene: TRBJ2-1; D gene: .; CDR3 protein: CSVDPLGLGGNNEQFF; CDR3 DNA: TGCAGCGTTGACCCCCTTGGGTTGGGGGGTAACAATGAGCAGTTCTTC
clone size: many; V gene: TRBV5-1; J gene: TRBJ2-7; D gene: TRBD1; CDR3 protein: CASSLGTGESYEQYF; CDR3 DNA: TGCGCCAGCAGCTTGGGGACAGGGGAGAGCTACGAGCAGTACTTC
clone size: many; V gene: TRBV2; J gene: TRBJ2-1; D gene: .; CDR3 protein: CASTIRGEQFF; CDR3 DNA: TGTGCCAGCACCATACGAGGCGAGCAGTTCTTC
clone size: many; V gene: TRBV28; J gene: TRBJ1-6; D gene: .; CDR3 protein: CASSLTGEVLSPLHF; CDR3 DNA: TGTGCCAGCAGTTTAACGGGGGAAGTACTCTCACCCCTCCACTTT
clone size: many; V gene: TRBV7-9; J gene: TRBJ2-3; D gene: TRBD1; CDR3 protein: CASSSGQGLTDTQYF; CDR3 DNA: TGTGCCAGCAGCTCCGGACAGGGTTTAACAGATACGCAGTATTTT
clone size: few; V gene: TRBV12-3/TRBV12-4; J gene: TRBJ2-2; D gene: TRBD1; CDR3 protein: CASRDRGGRNTGELFF; CDR3 DNA: TGTGCCAGCAGGGACAGGGGAGGACGGAACACCGGGGAGCTGTTTTTT
clone size: many; V gene: TRBV6-6; J gene: TRBJ1-1; D gene: TRBD1; CDR3 protein: CASSYPRTSGQGFFSNTEAFF; CDR3 DNA: TGTGCCAGCAGTTATCCCCGAACTTCGGGACAGGGCTTTTTTTCGAACACTGAAGCTTTCTTT
clone size: .; V gene: TRBV5-1; J gene: TRBJ1-1; D gene: .; CDR3 protein: CASSATGTGNTEAFF; CDR3 DNA: TGCGCCAGCAGCGCAACCGGGACGGGGAACACTGAAGCTTTCTTT
clone size: many; V gene: TRBV28; J gene: TRBJ2-3; D gene: .; CDR3 protein: CASTPHGGSTDTQYF; CDR3 DNA: TGTGCCAGCACCCCACATGGGGGTAGCACAGATACGCAGTATTTT
clone size: .; V gene: TRBV7-6; J gene: TRBJ2-3; D gene: .; CDR3 protein: CASSFARNSGDYTDTQYF; CDR3 DNA: TGTGCCAGCAGCTTCGCCCGGAACTCAGGAGACTACACAGATACGCAGTATTTT
clone size: .; V gene: TRBV7-2; J gene: TRBJ2-2; D gene: TRBD2; CDR3 protein: CASSFTSGRDTGELFF; CDR3 DNA: TGTGCCAGCAGCTTCACCAGCGGGAGGGACACCGGGGAGCTGTTTTTT
clone size: few; V gene: TRBV9; J gene: TRBJ2-3; D gene: .; CDR3 protein: CASSVGSLTGTDTQYF; CDR3 DNA: TGTGCCAGCAGCGTAGGATCCCTGACGGGCACAGATACGCAGTATTTT
clone size: many; V gene: TRBV6-2/TRBV6-3; J gene: TRBJ2-5; D gene: .; CDR3 protein: CASSYSWERQETQYF; CDR3 DNA: TGTGCCAGCAGTTACTCATGGGAGCGTCAAGAGACCCAGTACTTC
clone size: many; V gene: TRBV7-6; J gene: TRBJ1-5; D gene: .; CDR3 protein: CASSRVPGGRQPQHF; CDR3 DNA: TGTGCCAGCAGCCGCGTACCGGGGGGCAGGCAGCCCCAGCATTTT
clone size: .; V gene: TRBV19; J gene: TRBJ2-1; D gene: .; CDR3 protein: CASSEITGTPVYNEQFF; CDR3 DNA: TGTGCCAGTAGTGAAATAACCGGGACACCCGTTTACAATGAGCAGTTCTTC
clone size: many; V gene: TRBV7-9; J gene: TRBJ1-5; D gene: .; CDR3 protein: CASSIGVGVNQPQHF; CDR3 DNA: TGTGCCAGCAGCATAGGGGTCGGTGTCAATCAGCCCCAGCATTTT
clone size: many; V gene: TRBV13; J gene: TRBJ2-7; D gene: .; CDR3 protein: CASSSGDSPFEQYF; CDR3 DNA: TGTGCCAGCAGCTCTGGGGACTCACCTTTTGAGCAGTACTTC
clone size: many; V gene: TRBV28; J gene: TRBJ2-7; D gene: TRBD1; CDR3 protein: CASSLHTYKGQGYEQYF; CDR3 DNA: TGTGCCAGCAGTTTACATACCTACAAAGGACAGGGCTACGAGCAGTACTTC
clone size: .; V gene: TRBV7-2; J gene: TRBJ2-7; D gene: .; CDR3 protein: CASTNGPYEQYF; CDR3 DNA: TGTGCCAGCACAAACGGACCCTACGAGCAGTACTTC
clone size: .; V gene: TRBV11-2; J gene: TRBJ1-1; D gene: TRBD1; CDR3 protein: CASSGITGGAEAFF; CDR3 DNA: TGTGCCAGCAGCGGTATTACAGGGGGCGCTGAAGCTTTCTTT
clone size: many; V gene: TRBV3-1; J gene: TRBJ1-2; D gene: TRBD1; CDR3 protein: CASSRGTGNYGYTF; CDR3 DNA: TGTGCCAGCAGCCGAGGGACAGGGAACTATGGCTACACCTTC
clone size: many; V gene: TRBV5-1; J gene: TRBJ1-1; D gene: .; CDR3 protein: CASRPFGGVTEAFF; CDR3 DNA: TGCGCCAGCAGACCCTTCGGGGGGGTCACGGAAGCTTTCTTT
clone size: many; V gene: TRBV20-1; J gene: TRBJ1-6; D gene: .; CDR3 protein: CSARKSRTDRVVGSPLHF; CDR3 DNA: TGCAGTGCTAGAAAAAGCCGGACAGATCGGGTCGTTGGATCACCCCTCCACTTT
clone size: many; V gene: TRBV19; J gene: TRBJ1-2; D gene: .; CDR3 protein: CASSIEASNYGYTF; CDR3 DNA: TGTGCCAGTAGTATAGAAGCCTCTAACTATGGCTACACCTTC
clone size: .; V gene: TRBV11-3; J gene: TRBJ2-7; D gene: TRBD2; CDR3 protein: CASSARTSGASYEQYF; CDR3 DNA: TGTGCCAGCAGCGCCCGGACTAGCGGGGCCTCCTACGAGCAGTACTTC
clone size: once; V gene: TRBV4-3; J gene: TRBJ2-1; D gene: TRBD2; CDR3 protein: CASSRGLASNGQFF; CDR3 DNA: TGCGCCAGCAGCCGAGGACTAGCGAGCAACGGGCAGTTCTTC
clone size: many; V gene: TRBV29-1; J gene: TRBJ2-7; D gene: .; CDR3 protein: CSVVDFSSYEQYF; CDR3 DNA: TGCAGCGTTGTTGATTTTAGCTCCTACGAGCAGTACTTC
clone size: few; V gene: TRBV30; J gene: TRBJ2-6; D gene: TRBD1; CDR3 protein: CAWRQGSGANVLTF; CDR3 DNA: TGTGCCTGGAGACAGGGGAGCGGGGCCAACGTCCTGACTTTC
clone size: .; V gene: TRBV9; J gene: TRBJ2-4; D gene: TRBD2; CDR3 protein: CASSVDSGKGKNIQYF; CDR3 DNA: TGTGCCAGCAGCGTCGATAGCGGGAAAGGCAAAAACATTCAGTACTTC
clone size: many; V gene: TRBV28; J gene: TRBJ1-5; D gene: .; CDR3 protein: CASSNSGGIDQPQHF; CDR3 DNA: TGTGCCAGCAGTAATTCGGGCGGCATAGATCAGCCCCAGCATTTT
clone size: many; V gene: TRBV6-6; J gene: TRBJ1-6; D gene: .; CDR3 protein: CASSYPGSDSPLHF; CDR3 DNA: TGTGCCAGCAGTTACCCAGGGTCTGATTCACCCCTCCACTTT
clone size: few; V gene: TRBV7-9; J gene: TRBJ1-1; D gene: .; CDR3 protein: CASSSRPLNTEAFF; CDR3 DNA: TGTGCCAGCAGCTCGCGGCCCCTGAACACTGAAGCTTTCTTT
clone size: many; V gene: TRBV4-1; J gene: TRBJ2-3; D gene: .; CDR3 protein: CASTTRSWAASTDTQYF; CDR3 DNA: TGCGCCAGCACCACCCGCTCCTGGGCGGCTAGCACAGATACGCAGTATTTT
clone size: .; V gene: TRBV20-1; J gene: TRBJ2-7; D gene: .; CDR3 protein: CSARDRAFASYEQYF; CDR3 DNA: TGCAGTGCTAGAGATCGTGCATTCGCCTCCTACGAGCAGTACTTC
clone size: many; V gene: TRBV12-3/TRBV12-4; J gene: TRBJ2-3; D gene: .; CDR3 protein: CASSPRAGGTDTQYF; CDR3 DNA: TGTGCCAGCAGCCCCCGGGCAGGCGGCACAGATACGCAGTATTTT